These 25 T cell receptor beta chains were all obtained from the same sample, sequenced in a study of cytomegalovirus exposure and HLA in healthy donors. It was with 60 Vbeta and 13 Jbeta primers that the PCR ran. Assay used: immunoSEQ multiplex PCR; TCRdb lists only in-frame clones, some missing. The sample has 150,000 to 200,000 clones, around 79% seen once. The sequenced sample consisted of PBMCs. The receptors here all came from a man aged 45-65 years in good health and CMV-seropositive.

CDR3 nucleotide sequence: TGTGCCAGCAGCTTAGTATACTATAGTCCAGATACGCAGTATTTT. Encoded protein: CASSLVYYSPDTQYF. The chain has TRBV7-8 and TRBJ2-3; no reliable D call. The length of the CDR3 is 15 residues. From germline, CDR1 is SGHVS and CDR2 FQNEAQ. The V end was cut by 1 base, the J end by 4 bases, with 12 bases between.

The chain is built from TRBV28 and TRBJ2-7; 11 bases fit TRBD2. Germline CDR1 reads MDHEN; CDR2 reads SYDVKM. The J segment lost 3 bases and the V segment lost 6 bases, leaving 4 bases of the junction unmatched. There are 14 residues in the CDR3. The CDR3 here is CASRSGTSGYEQYV. The CDR3 DNA reads as TGTGCCAGCAGGAGCGGGACTAGCGGCTACGAGCAGTACGTC.

This chain connects TRBV4-2 to TRBJ1-6; weak D call: TRBD1 (6 bases). The ends were cut back, 2 bases at V and 9 bases at J, with 11 bases in the middle. Per germline, CDR1 LGHNA and CDR2 YNFKEQ. The CDR3 totals 14 residues. The CDR3 sequence is CASSQNRESSPLHF. CDR3 nucleotide sequence: TGTGCCAGCAGCCAAAACAGGGAGAGTTCACCCCTCCACTTT.

Here the CDR3 reads CSGHRGGTEAFF. CDR3 nucleotide sequence: TGCAGCGGCCACAGGGGAGGAACTGAAGCTTTCTTT. The chain recombines TRBV29-1 with TRBJ1-1, with 7 bases aligning to TRBD1. The V gene's germline CDR1 is SQVTM and CDR2 ANQGSEA. The length of the CDR3 is 12 residues. The J segment lost 5 bases and the V segment lost 7 bases, leaving 7 bases of the junction unmatched.

This chain connects TRBV2 to TRBJ2-3; D unresolved. Germline V gene sequence: CDR1 SNHLY, CDR2 FYNNEI. CDR3 length equals 16 residues. The V end lost 3 bases, the J end lost 1 base, and 14 bases lay between the germline ends. CDR3 amino acids: CASSESRRHRTDTQYF. The CDR3, as DNA: TGTGCCAGCAGTGAGTCAAGAAGACATCGCACAGATACGCAGTATTTT.

The chain employs TRBV28 and TRBJ1-3; tentative D call: TRBD1 (6 bases). CDR1 and CDR2 from the germline V gene are MDHEN and SYDVKM. Deletions cut 4 bases from V and 0 bases from J, with 13 bases between. The CDR3 is 16 amino acids. The CDR3 loop reads CASSSGQSFSGNTIYF. CDR3 DNA: TGTGCCAGCAGTTCCGGACAGTCCTTCTCTGGAAACACCATATATTTT.

This chain uses TRBV18 with TRBJ1-2; 7 nucleotides line up with TRBD1. V gave up 0 bases and J gave up 5 bases; unmatched junction bases: 6. Per the germline V gene, CDR1 is KGHSH and CDR2 is LQKENI. The CDR3 is made up of 15 amino acids. The CDR3 spells CASSPPDRVGYGYTF. CDR3 DNA sequence: TGTGCCAGCTCACCACCTGACAGGGTTGGGTATGGCTACACCTTC.

The chain combines TRBV9 with TRBJ2-6; D remains ambiguous. This CDR3 has 16 amino acids. Trimming shortened V by 0 bases and J by 2 bases, and 9 bases separated the two germline ends. Germline V lookup: CDR1 SGDLS, CDR2 YYNGEE. CDR3 DNA sequence: TGTGCCAGCAGCGTAGGCGCGGCGCCTGGGGCCAACGTCCTGACTTTC. It specifies CASSVGAAPGANVLTF.

The chain carries TRBV27 and TRBJ2-1, with TRBD1 identical over 10 bases. Germline loops: CDR1 MNHEY, CDR2 SMNVEV (reference sequence). CDR3 length equals 15 residues. Trimming removed 5 bases from V and 7 bases from J; junction bases left unmatched: 8. The CDR3 bases are TGTGCCAGCAGTCTAGACAGGGGGCTTTCAAATGAGCAGTTCTTC. This translates into CASSLDRGLSNEQFF.

This chain connects TRBV7-8 to TRBJ2-5; tentative D call: TRBD1 (5 bases). V was shortened by 2 bases and J by 2 bases, with 12 bases between the two germline ends. Germline CDR1 reads SGHVS; CDR2 reads FQNEAQ. The CDR3 has 15 amino acids. CDR3 nucleotides: TGTGCCAGCAGCTTACAAGGGGAACGACAAGAGACCCAGTACTTC. Amino acids: CASSLQGERQETQYF.

V is TRBV2 and J is TRBJ2-1, with 10 bases aligning to TRBD2. V lost 6 bases, J lost 2 bases, and 4 bases stayed unmatched. The CDR3 consists of 15 residues. CDR1 is SNHLY and CDR2 is FYNNEI in the germline V gene. CDR3 sequence: CASSDTSGAYNEQFF. As DNA, the CDR3 is TGTGCCAGCAGCGATACTAGCGGGGCCTACAATGAGCAGTTCTTC.

The chain joins TRBV10-3 to TRBJ1-3, with unresolved D. Trimming left V 9 bases short and J 0 bases short, with 12 bases between. Germline CDR1 is ENHRY and CDR2 is SYGVKD. The CDR3 extends over 14 amino acids. CDR3 loop: CAISQRTSGNTIYF. The DNA of the CDR3 is TGTGCCATAAGTCAGCGAACCTCTGGAAACACCATATATTTT.

V usage is TRBV11-2 and J usage is TRBJ1-2; 12 positions agree with TRBD1. J gave up 7 bases and V 5 bases, and 8 bases lay outside the gene matches. CDR1 is SGHAT, CDR2 FQNNGV, per germline. This CDR3 spans 15 amino acids. This CDR3 is CASSHPGQGAPGYTF. The CDR3 DNA reads as TGTGCCAGCAGCCACCCGGGACAGGGGGCGCCTGGCTACACCTTC.

The chain combines TRBV18 with TRBJ2-6, with D unclear. The CDR3 length is 18 residues. Germline CDR1 is KGHSH and CDR2 is LQKENI. Trimming shortened V by 3 bases and J by 0 bases, and 15 bases separated the two germline ends. Written as DNA, the CDR3 is TGTGCCAGCTCACCCCCGGTACAGTTTTTCTCTGGGGCCAACGTCCTGACTTTC. Translating it yields CASSPPVQFFSGANVLTF.

CDR3 residues: CASSLAGGQGGETQYF. The CDR3 nucleotides are TGTGCCAGCAGCTTAGCGGGTGGACAGGGGGGAGAGACCCAGTACTTC. The gene calls are TRBV7-7 and TRBJ2-5; TRBD1 matches 10 bases. CDR3 length equals 16 residues. The ends lost 0 bases at V and 4 bases at J; junction bases unmatched: 5. Germline assignment: CDR1 SSHAT and CDR2 FNYEAQ (reference sequence).

The rearrangement uses TRBV7-9 and TRBJ1-6, with 11 bases matching TRBD1. The CDR3 sequence is 14 residues long. From germline, CDR1 is SEHNR and CDR2 FQNEAQ (reference sequence). Germline trimming cut 5 bases from V and 9 bases from J; bases unmatched to any gene: 3. CDR3 amino acids: CASSPDRGRSPLHF. CDR3 coding DNA: TGTGCCAGCAGCCCGGACAGGGGGCGTTCACCCCTCCACTTT.

The sample holds one count of this clone. This chain joins TRBV4-1 and TRBJ1-6; the D gene is possibly TRBD1 (5 bases). The CDR3 has 14 residues. The V gene's germline CDR1 is MGHRA and CDR2 YSYEKL. V gave up 4 bases and J gave up 10 bases, with 14 bases separating them. As DNA, the CDR3 is TGCGCCAGCAGCCTTAGACAGTCTGGATCACCCCTCCACTTT. Translation gives CASSLRQSGSPLHF.

This clone was recorded a few times. The CDR3 reads CASRNRGGTTDTQYF. CDR3 coding DNA: TGTGCCAGCAGAAACAGGGGGGGGACCACAGATACGCAGTATTTT. This chain joins TRBV7-6 and TRBJ2-3; possible D gene TRBD1, 8 bases. The CDR3 loop spans 15 amino acids. V was shortened by 6 bases and J by 2 bases, with 15 bases between the two germline ends. Germline V gene data show CDR1 as SGHVS and CDR2 as FNYEAQ. The full variable domain, completed using reference TRBV7-6 and TRBJ2-3, is GAGVSQSPRYKVTKRGQDVALRCDPISGHVSLYWYRQALGQGPEFLTYFNYEAQQDKSGLPNDRFSAERPEGSISTLTIQRTEQRDSAMYRCASRNRGGTTDTQYFGPGTRLTVL.

The chain joins TRBV27 to TRBJ2-5, with 8 bases identical to TRBD2. The closer fit of TRBJ2-7 to the DNA end suggests the J call may be wrong. CDR3 length: 15 amino acids. Germline V gives CDR1 MNHEY, CDR2 SMNVEV (reference sequence). The CDR3 reads CASSFSSGVFYEQYF. The CDR3 DNA reads as TGTGCCAGCAGTTTTAGTAGCGGGGTCTTCTACGAGCAGTACTTC.

The rearrangement joins TRBV27 to TRBJ2-7; tentatively, D is TRBD1 (6 bases). Trimming removed 5 bases at V and 3 bases at J, with 17 bases between. Germline lookup yields CDR1 MNHEY and CDR2 SMNVEV (reference sequence). The CDR3 is 15 residues long. The CDR3 loop reads CASSQVTGNHYEQYV. CDR3 nucleotide sequence: TGTGCCAGCAGTCAAGTCACAGGGAATCACTACGAGCAGTACGTC.

The chain uses TRBV27 and TRBJ2-7, with 8 bases that match TRBD1. The CDR3 is 13 residues long. The germline V gene encodes CDR1 MNHEY and CDR2 SMNVEV (reference sequence). Trimming at V came to 8 bases and at J to 4 bases, leaving 7 bases not matched to a gene. CDR3 bases: TGTGCCAGCGCCGGGACAGGAGAATACGAGCAGTACTTC. Translating gives CASAGTGEYEQYF.

The rearrangement joins TRBV7-9 to TRBJ1-5, with no clear D. The CDR3 extends over 13 amino acids. V lost 5 bases to trimming and J lost 0 bases, with 5 bases between them. Germline loops: CDR1 SEHNR, CDR2 FQNEAQ (reference sequence). In DNA form, the CDR3 reads TGTGCCAGCAGCCGAGATAGCAATCAGCCCCAGCATTTT. Translated: CASSRDSNQPQHF.

V usage is TRBV6-1 and J usage is TRBJ1-5; TRBD1 matches 9 bases. CDR3 length: 15 amino acids. Looked up from germline, CDR1 is MNHNS and CDR2 is SASEGT. J gave up 4 bases and V 6 bases, and 7 bases lay outside the gene matches. The CDR3 DNA sequence: TGTGCCAGCAGGCTGGGACAGGGTTGGAATCAGCCCCAGCATTTT. It yields the protein CASRLGQGWNQPQHF.

The chain employs TRBV6-6 and TRBJ2-7; D perhaps matches TRBD1 (6 bases). The CDR3 consists of 15 residues. The V and J ends lost 6 bases and 5 bases respectively, with 20 bases between them. Germline-derived CDR1 and CDR2 are MNHNY and SVGAGI (reference sequence). DNA of the CDR3: TGTGCCAGCAGCAGCTTACAGGGAGATAGACACGAGCAGTACGTC. Its protein is CASSSLQGDRHEQYV.

The chain joins TRBV7-8 to TRBJ1-1; TRBD1 matches 7 bases. Germline V gene lookup returns CDR1 SGHVS and CDR2 FQNEAQ. The CDR3 is made up of 18 amino acids. With V trimmed by 4 bases and J by 6 bases, 20 bases remained unmatched. The CDR3 region is CASSSDAGQFPGYAEAFF. The CDR3 DNA follows: TGTGCCAGCAGCTCCGATGCGGGACAGTTCCCTGGTTACGCTGAAGCTTTCTTT.